Below, 20 T cell receptor beta chains from the same sample are listed, as sequenced in a study of CD8 T cells in Susac syndrome. About 0.45 to 1 ug RNA was reverse transcribed with random hexamers. From the immunoSEQ multiplex PCR reads, TCRdb called clonotypes with MiXCR, one entry per CDR3 protein. The sample holds roughly 160,000 distinct CDR3 sequences, approximately 95% seen once. Sequenced: CD4+ T cells from PBMCs. The receptor set was obtained from a human donor with Susac syndrome.

Written as DNA, the CDR3 is TGTGCCAGCAGCTCCGACATTGGCGAGCAGTACGTC. It encodes CASSSDIGEQYV. The rearrangement joins TRBV11-2 to TRBJ2-7; D is uncertain. Germline lookup yields CDR1 SGHAT and CDR2 FQNNGV. The CDR3 runs to 12 residues. Trimming removed 4 bases at V and 6 bases at J, with 10 bases between.

This sequence joins TRBV7-9 and TRBJ1-1; a weak D match, TRBD1 (5 bases). The V and J ends lost 6 bases and 7 bases respectively, with 12 bases between them. This CDR3 contains 12 residues. Germline V gene sequence: CDR1 SEHNR, CDR2 FQNEAQ (reference sequence). CDR3 loop: CASRKGGGEAFF. In DNA, the CDR3 is TGTGCCAGCAGGAAAGGCGGGGGTGAAGCTTTCTTT.

This clonotype appeared once. The rearrangement links TRBV6-2 or TRBV6-3 to TRBJ1-2, with D maybe TRBD1 (6 bases). The length of the CDR3 is 15 residues. Germline CDR1 MNHEY, CDR2 SVGEGT. V lost 5 bases and J 2 bases, leaving 15 bases between the germline ends. CDR3 sequence: CASSATRGKNYGYTF. Here the CDR3 DNA reads TGTGCCAGCAGTGCCACGAGGGGGAAGAACTATGGCTACACCTTC.

The V call is TRBV9, the J call TRBJ1-2; tentatively, D is TRBD1 (5 bases). V lost 2 bases to trimming and J lost 0 bases, with 11 bases between them. CDR1 and CDR2 from the germline V gene are SGDLS and YYNGEE. This CDR3 is 15 amino acids long. The CDR3 loop is CASSVGGQANYGYTF. CDR3 DNA sequence: TGTGCCAGCAGCGTCGGAGGACAAGCTAACTATGGCTACACCTTC.

This chain links TRBV6-2 or TRBV6-3 with TRBJ1-1, with TRBD1 identical over 8 bases. CDR1 and CDR2 from the germline V gene are MNHEY and SVGEGT. Trimming cost V 7 bases and J 7 bases; bases outside gene matches: 14. The CDR3 consists of 15 residues. CDR3 protein: CASKSLLQGAVEAFF. The CDR3 DNA reads as TGTGCCAGCAAGTCCCTCCTTCAGGGGGCGGTTGAAGCTTTCTTT.

The rearrangement uses TRBV29-1 and TRBJ1-1; D gene uncertain. Germline CDR1 and CDR2: SQVTM and ANQGSEA. The CDR3 runs to 12 residues. The ends were cut back, 1 base at V and 3 bases at J, with 6 bases in the middle. CDR3 in amino acids: CSVEGMDTEAFF. CDR3 DNA sequence: TGCAGCGTTGAAGGTATGGACACTGAAGCTTTCTTT.

The CDR3 here is CASSQDSASKNTGELFF. As DNA, the CDR3 is TGTGCCAGCAGCCAAGATTCGGCCAGCAAGAACACCGGGGAGCTGTTTTTT. This rearrangement joins TRBV14 to TRBJ2-2; D gene uncertain. Germline CDR1 and CDR2: SGHDN and FVKESK. CDR3 length: 17 amino acids. With 0 bases removed from V and 1 base from J, the gap between germline ends came to 12 bases.

This clonotype is a singleton in its sample. The chain links TRBV6-1 to TRBJ2-6; 11 positions agree with TRBD2. The CDR3 contains 19 residues. CDR1 is MNHNS, CDR2 SASEGT, per germline. V was pared by 6 bases and J by 2 bases, with 12 bases of the junction left unmatched. The CDR3 sequence: CASSPSLGTSGPGANVLTF. The CDR3, as DNA: TGTGCCAGCAGCCCAAGCCTCGGGACTAGCGGCCCTGGGGCCAACGTCCTGACTTTC.

The CDR3 sequence is CASSQDGTGFYEQYF. CDR3 coding DNA: TGTGCCAGCAGTCAGGACGGGACAGGGTTTTACGAGCAGTACTTC. This chain joins TRBV28 and TRBJ2-7, with TRBD1 matching 9 bases. The CDR3 has 15 residues. The germline gives CDR1 MDHEN, CDR2 SYDVKM. Trimming at V came to 5 bases and at J to 4 bases, leaving 9 bases not matched to a gene.

The chain links TRBV7-9 to TRBJ2-1, with D possibly matching TRBD2 (6 bases). V was shortened by 7 bases and J by 2 bases, with 9 bases between the two germline ends. This CDR3 contains 13 residues. Germline V gives CDR1 SEHNR, CDR2 FQNEAQ (reference sequence). The CDR3 here is CASTPGAYNEQFF. The CDR3 DNA is TGTGCCAGCACCCCGGGAGCCTACAATGAGCAGTTCTTC.

J is TRBJ2-5 and V is TRBV7-9; 7 nucleotides line up with TRBD1. CDR1 is SEHNR and CDR2 is FQNEAQ in the germline V gene (reference sequence). V gave up 6 bases and J gave up 2 bases; unmatched junction bases: 9. CDR3 size: 15 residues. The chain's CDR3 is CASRGPLGQQETQYF. The CDR3 DNA reads as TGTGCCAGCAGGGGCCCCTTGGGACAGCAAGAGACCCAGTACTTC.

This chain links TRBV7-3 with TRBJ2-7; 10 bases line up with TRBD1. The CDR3 totals 14 residues. Trimming at V came to 5 bases and at J to 3 bases, leaving 4 bases not matched to a gene. Per germline, CDR1 SGHTA and CDR2 FQGTGA. The CDR3 region has the DNA TGTGCCAGCAGCACCGGGACAGGGGACTACGAGCAGTACTTC. Translation gives CASSTGTGDYEQYF.

CDR3 DNA sequence: TGCGCCAGCAGCCAAGACTTCGGGGATACGCAGTATTTT. It encodes CASSQDFGDTQYF. The chain employs TRBV4-3 and TRBJ2-3; D not resolved. Germline V CDR1 and CDR2: LGHNA, YSLEER. With 0 bases removed from V and 6 bases from J, the gap between germline ends came to 7 bases. CDR3 length: 13 amino acids.

The chain uses TRBV7-9 and TRBJ1-2; D is uncertain. Looked up from germline, CDR1 is SEHNR and CDR2 is FQNEAQ (reference sequence). The CDR3 sequence is 14 residues long. V was pared by 0 bases and J by 3 bases, with 8 bases between. The CDR3 region is CASSLAVRDYGYTF. The DNA of the CDR3 is TGTGCCAGCAGCTTAGCTGTACGGGACTATGGCTACACCTTC.

Only one count was recorded for this clonotype. The rearrangement uses TRBV7-9 and TRBJ2-6; D gene uncertain. V gave up 3 bases and J gave up 0 bases, with 9 bases separating them. Germline assignment: CDR1 SEHNR and CDR2 FQNEAQ (reference sequence). This CDR3 is built from 16 residues. CDR3 coding DNA: TGTGCCAGCAGCTTCCCCCAGAACTCTGGGGCCAACGTCCTGACTTTC. It yields the protein CASSFPQNSGANVLTF.

The table lists this clonotype with a count of one. J is TRBJ2-1 and V is TRBV4-1; 12 nucleotides agree with TRBD1. The germline V gene encodes CDR1 MGHRA and CDR2 YSYEKL. The CDR3 sequence is 15 residues long. The ends lost 0 bases at V and 8 bases at J; junction bases unmatched: 2. The CDR3 sequence is CASSQDGTGGDEQFF. CDR3 sequence (DNA): TGCGCCAGCAGCCAAGATGGGACAGGGGGCGATGAGCAGTTCTTC.

The chain combines TRBV28 with TRBJ1-5; D is uncertain. Germline CDR1 and CDR2: MDHEN and SYDVKM. Trimming took 8 bases from V and 4 from J, leaving 12 bases between them. CDR3 size: 13 residues. DNA of the CDR3: TGTGCCAGCCTCTTACGGTGGAATCAGCCCCAGCATTTT. This translates into CASLLRWNQPQHF.

The V gene is TRBV7-9, the J gene TRBJ1-1, with 7 bases lining up with TRBD1. V gave up 2 bases and J gave up 4 bases; unmatched junction bases: 4. Germline V gene lookup returns CDR1 SEHNR and CDR2 FQNEAQ (reference sequence). This CDR3 contains 14 residues. This chain's CDR3 is CASSLSRGSTEAFF. CDR3 DNA sequence: TGTGCCAGCAGCTTATCCAGGGGGAGCACTGAAGCTTTCTTT. The full variable domain, in which reference TRBV7-9 and TRBJ1-1 provide the parts outside the CDR3, is DTGVSQNPRHKITKRGQNVTFRCDPISEHNRLYWYRQTLGQGPEFLTYFQNEAQLEKSRLLSDRFSAERPKGSFSTLEIQRTEQGDSAMYLCASSLSRGSTEAFFGQGTRLTVV.

The CDR3 DNA is TGTGCCAGCAGTGGGGACCAGGCTTTTCATTCACCCCTCCACTTT. Its translation: CASSGDQAFHSPLHF. The V gene is TRBV7-9, the J gene TRBJ1-6; D possibly corresponds to TRBD1 (5 bases). Trimming stripped 6 bases from V and 8 bases from J, with 17 bases between. CDR3 length: 15 residues. CDR1 is SEHNR, CDR2 FQNEAQ, per germline (reference sequence).

The chain employs TRBV7-9 and TRBJ2-3, with TRBD2 identical over 10 bases. This CDR3 is 16 amino acids long. With V trimmed by 5 bases and J by 3 bases, 8 bases remained unmatched. Germline CDR1 reads SEHNR; CDR2 reads FQNEAQ (reference sequence). The CDR3 reads CASSPQAGGPTDTQYF. The DNA for the CDR3 is TGTGCCAGCAGCCCACAAGCGGGAGGGCCAACAGATACGCAGTATTTT.